Each of the 27 T cell receptor beta chains below was sequenced from the same sample in a study of shared clonotypes between healthy human individuals. TCRdb's copy holds only in-frame clones and misses some; the assay was immunoSEQ multiplex PCR. The table lists roughly 680,000 clones, roughly 72% of them singletons. Specimen: memory CD4+ T cells sorted from blood. Noted subset: CD45RA-negative fraction. These TCRs come from a woman aged 30 to 39 in good health.

As concerns this clone: The sample holds other DNA sequences that translate to the same CDR3. Here the CDR3 DNA reads TGTGCCAGCAGCTCATCGGGGGTTTCCTACGAGCAGTACTTC. Translated: CASSSSGVSYEQYF. The chain has TRBV11-2 and TRBJ2-7; tentatively, D is TRBD2 (6 bases). The germline gives CDR1 SGHAT, CDR2 FQNNGV. V gave up 4 bases and J gave up 1 base, with 11 bases separating them. The CDR3 sequence is 14 residues long.

The chain carries TRBV6-1 and TRBJ2-3; 8 bases are shared with TRBD2. Germline values: CDR1 MNHNS, CDR2 SASEGT. Losses at the gene ends were 6 bases for V and 2 bases for J; bases not matched to a gene: 7. This CDR3 comprises 15 residues. CDR3 sequence reads: CASSAVAGNTDTQYF. CDR3 DNA sequence: TGTGCCAGCAGCGCTGTAGCGGGGAACACAGATACGCAGTATTTT.

This clone has only a few counts. The rearrangement links TRBV7-9 to TRBJ1-2; the D gene is possibly TRBD1 (5 bases). The CDR3 consists of 14 residues. Germline CDR1 and CDR2: SEHNR and FQNEAQ (reference sequence). Trimming stripped 2 bases from V and 4 bases from J, with 11 bases between. In nucleotides, the CDR3 is TGTGCCAGCAGCTTAATGGCCAGGGCCTATGGCTACACCTTC. Protein product: CASSLMARAYGYTF.

The rearrangement links TRBV5-4 to TRBJ2-5; 10 nucleotides align to TRBD2. CDR3 length equals 13 residues. V lost 4 bases and J lost 5; bases outside the gene matches: 2. Looked up from germline, CDR1 is SGHNT and CDR2 is YYREEE (reference sequence). The CDR3 DNA is TGTGCCAGCAGCCTAGCGGGAGATGAGACCCAGTACTTC. Protein sequence: CASSLAGDETQYF.

This rearrangement joins TRBV5-1 to TRBJ2-1; 10 nucleotides agree with TRBD2. CDR3 length: 17 residues. Germline V gene data show CDR1 as SGHRS and CDR2 as YFSETQ. The V and J ends lost 4 bases and 2 bases, in that order; junction bases with no gene match: 9. In DNA form, the CDR3 reads TGCGCCAGCAGCGTATCCTCCGGGACTAGCGCCTACAATGAGCAGTTCTTC. Translated: CASSVSSGTSAYNEQFF.

The chain couples TRBV2 to TRBJ1-1; D is possibly TRBD1 (6 bases). CDR3 length equals 13 residues. Per germline, CDR1 SNHLY and CDR2 FYNNEI. The V gene lost 6 bases and the J gene lost 3 bases, with 11 bases spanning the gap. The CDR3 here is CASSPGAYTEAFF. The CDR3 nucleotides are TGTGCCAGCAGCCCGGGGGCGTACACTGAAGCTTTCTTT.

This clone was observed once. This rearrangement joins TRBV5-4 to TRBJ2-5, with 7 positions matching TRBD2. V lost 2 bases to trimming and J lost 4 bases; unmatched junction nucleotides: 2. CDR1 SGHNT and CDR2 YYREEE come from the germline V gene (reference sequence). This CDR3 comprises 13 residues. Here the CDR3 reads CASSLAGTETQYF. The CDR3, as DNA: TGTGCCAGCAGCTTAGCGGGAACAGAGACCCAGTACTTC.

This clone was observed a single time. This chain links TRBV10-3 with TRBJ2-5; no clear D. CDR3 length equals 13 residues. Looked up from germline, CDR1 is ENHRY and CDR2 is SYGVKD. The V gene lost 4 bases and the J gene lost 1 base, with 7 bases spanning the gap. The CDR3 sequence: CAISVGSQETQYF. CDR3 DNA: TGTGCCATCAGTGTTGGTAGCCAAGAGACCCAGTACTTC.

The chain recombines TRBV7-9 with TRBJ1-1, with a weak D call TRBD1 (6 bases). Trimming left V 2 bases short and J 5 bases short, with 12 bases between. The CDR3 sequence is 14 residues long. The germline CDR1 and CDR2 sequences are SEHNR and FQNEAQ (reference sequence). In DNA form, the CDR3 reads TGTGCCAGCAGCTTAATTTCAGGGGATACTGAAGCTTTCTTT. It specifies CASSLISGDTEAFF.

In the case of this clone: The same CDR3 is also encoded by other DNA sequences in this sample. V usage is TRBV18 and J usage is TRBJ1-2; D unresolved. V was pared by 3 bases and J by 2 bases, with 7 bases between. The CDR3 sequence is 13 residues long. Germline values: CDR1 KGHSH, CDR2 LQKENI. The DNA of the CDR3 is TGTGCCAGCTCACCGGGAGGGAACTATGGCTACACCTTC. Protein sequence: CASSPGGNYGYTF.

J is TRBJ2-5 and V is TRBV11-2; D is unresolved. Between the trimmed V and J ends, which lost 5 bases and 2 bases, there was a span of 6 bases. Germline loops: CDR1 SGHAT, CDR2 FQNNGV. The CDR3 has 12 residues. The CDR3 is CASSPSQETQYF. CDR3 bases: TGTGCCAGCAGCCCCTCGCAAGAGACCCAGTACTTC.

The sample holds a few counts of this clone. V gene TRBV7-9 combines with J gene TRBJ1-4; D not certain. There are 13 residues in the CDR3. The germline V gene encodes CDR1 SEHNR and CDR2 FQNEAQ (reference sequence). Between the trimmed V and J ends, which lost 1 base and 7 bases, there was a span of 7 bases. The CDR3 region has the DNA TGTGCCAGCAGCTTAGTCAGAGGTGAAAAACTGTTTTTT. Protein sequence: CASSLVRGEKLFF. The whole variable domain, remainder taken from reference TRBV7-9 and TRBJ1-4, is DTGVSQNPRHKITKRGQNVTFRCDPISEHNRLYWYRQTLGQGPEFLTYFQNEAQLEKSRLLSDRFSAERPKGSFSTLEIQRTEQGDSAMYLCASSLVRGEKLFFGSGTQLSVL.

The V gene is TRBV10-2, the J gene TRBJ2-2; 10 bases align to TRBD2. Trimming at V came to 9 bases and at J to 4 bases, leaving 5 bases not matched to a gene. Per germline, CDR1 WSHSY and CDR2 SAAADI. This CDR3 contains 14 residues. This CDR3 reads CASLAGVGTGELFF. DNA of the CDR3: TGCGCCAGTCTAGCGGGAGTGGGCACCGGGGAGCTGTTTTTT.

This clone appeared once. This sequence joins TRBV7-3 and TRBJ2-1, with TRBD1 identical over 11 bases. CDR3 length: 18 residues. Germline V CDR1 and CDR2: SGHTA, FQGTGA. V trimming: 2 bases; J trimming: 7 bases; junction bases outside the gene matches: 13. The DNA of the CDR3 is TGTGCCAGCAGCTTAGTTGCGGGAGGACAGGGGGCCGAAAATGAGCAGTTCTTC. It codes for CASSLVAGGQGAENEQFF.

The chain joins TRBV29-1 to TRBJ2-2; tentative D call: TRBD2 (5 bases). This CDR3 contains 16 residues. V lost 4 bases and J lost 3, with 18 bases in between. CDR1 SQVTM and CDR2 ANQGSEA come from the germline V gene. CDR3 region: CSVGGVGVGDTGELFF. CDR3 coding DNA: TGCAGCGTTGGGGGAGTGGGTGTCGGAGACACCGGGGAGCTGTTTTTT.

This chain uses TRBV18 with TRBJ1-2; TRBD1 agrees at 10 bases. Germline V gene sequence: CDR1 KGHSH, CDR2 LQKENI. With V trimmed by 3 bases and J by 8 bases, 6 bases remained unmatched. This CDR3 is built from 14 residues. The CDR3 nucleotides read TGTGCCAGCTCACCGCGACAGGGGGCGGAAGGCTACACCTTC. It encodes CASSPRQGAEGYTF.

DNA for the CDR3: TGTGCCAGCAGTTTAAATGGCAGGGTCTATGGCTACACCTTC. It encodes CASSLNGRVYGYTF. The chain links TRBV27 to TRBJ1-2; tentatively, D is TRBD1 (5 bases). Per the germline V gene, CDR1 is MNHEY and CDR2 is SMNVEV (reference sequence). The V and J ends lost 2 bases and 4 bases respectively, with 11 bases between them. The CDR3 is 14 amino acids.

This chain uses TRBV27 with TRBJ2-3; 11 nucleotides align to TRBD2. The V and J ends lost 5 bases and 6 bases, in that order; junction bases with no gene match: 10. The CDR3 is 16 residues long. Germline CDR1 reads MNHEY; CDR2 reads SMNVEV (reference sequence). The CDR3 nucleotides are TGTGCCAGCAGTACCCAACTAGCGGGAGCCGGCGATACGCAGTATTTT. Its protein product is CASSTQLAGAGDTQYF.

The rearrangement joins TRBV19 to TRBJ2-1; D is undetermined. Germline loops: CDR1 LNHDA, CDR2 SQIVND (reference sequence). This CDR3 is 17 amino acids long. With 3 bases removed from V and 1 base from J, the gap between germline ends came to 16 bases. CDR3 coding DNA: TGTGCCAGTAGTATCCTGGACCGTCGTGGGTCCTACAATGAGCAGTTCTTC. Residues: CASSILDRRGSYNEQFF.

The rearrangement joins TRBV5-4 to TRBJ2-6; D is undetermined. V dropped 7 bases and J dropped 0 bases, with 17 bases sitting between them. This CDR3 has 17 residues. In germline, CDR1 is SGHNT, CDR2 YYREEE (reference sequence). CDR3 nucleotides: TGTGCCAGCGGATCGGGCAGGCTGCGCTCTGGGGCCAACGTCCTGACTTTC. This codes for CASGSGRLRSGANVLTF.

V usage is TRBV28 and J usage is TRBJ2-6; D may be TRBD1 or TRBD2 (5 bases each). Per germline, CDR1 MDHEN and CDR2 SYDVKM. The CDR3 length is 16 residues. Trimming took off 2 bases at V and 3 bases at J, with 11 bases between the two ends. The CDR3 DNA reads as TGTGCCAGCAGTTTAGCTTTGGGACGTGGGGCCAACGTCCTGACTTTC. Its translation: CASSLALGRGANVLTF.

The rearrangement joins TRBV7-8 to TRBJ2-7, with D unclear. Deletions cut 1 base from V and 6 bases from J, with 10 bases between. The germline gives CDR1 SGHVS, CDR2 FQNEAQ. This CDR3 has 13 amino acids. CDR3 DNA: TGTGCCAGCAGCTTAGATTTGGAACTCGAGCAGTACTTC. It is translated as CASSLDLELEQYF.

The chain is built from TRBV30 and TRBJ2-6; D gene uncertain. CDR3 length equals 16 residues. The germline V and J ends were trimmed by 0 bases and 0 bases, with 9 bases remaining between them. CDR1 GTSNPN and CDR2 SVGIG come from the germline V gene (reference sequence). CDR3 residues: CAWSVTVNSGANVLTF. The CDR3 nucleotides are TGTGCCTGGAGTGTAACCGTCAACTCTGGGGCCAACGTCCTGACTTTC.

This clone was seen more than once but under ten times. The V call is TRBV27, the J call TRBJ2-1; 12 nucleotides line up with TRBD2. The CDR3 runs to 17 residues. The junction had 6 bases not matched to a gene; V was cut back by 3 bases and J by 3 bases. CDR1 and CDR2 (germline): MNHEY, SMNVEV (reference sequence). Here the CDR3 reads CASSLALAGGGYNEQFF. For the CDR3, the DNA is TGTGCCAGCAGTTTGGCCCTAGCGGGAGGGGGCTACAATGAGCAGTTCTTC.

The chain combines TRBV12-5 with TRBJ2-5; D call uncertain. V was shortened by 4 bases and J by 5 bases, with 14 bases between the two germline ends. CDR3 length: 14 amino acids. The germline V gene encodes CDR1 LGHNT and CDR2 FRNRAP. Written as DNA, the CDR3 is TGTGCTAGTGGTTCCGGAGTGTTAGGGGAGACCCAGTACTTC. Its protein product is CASGSGVLGETQYF.

The chain uses TRBV19 and TRBJ1-3, with D perhaps matching TRBD1 (5 bases). The CDR3 spans 14 residues. Per germline, CDR1 LNHDA and CDR2 SQIVND (reference sequence). V was shortened by 8 bases and J by 0 bases, with 11 bases between the two germline ends. CDR3 nucleotides: TGTGCCAGTGGGGCGCCAGGCTCTGGAAACACCATATATTTT. Translated: CASGAPGSGNTIYF.

Note on this clone: This specimen includes other DNA sequences encoding the same CDR3. The rearrangement uses TRBV28 and TRBJ1-4; no firm D call. Germline values: CDR1 MDHEN, CDR2 SYDVKM. The CDR3 sequence is 11 residues long. V gave up 6 bases and J gave up 6 bases, with 5 bases separating them. The CDR3 sequence: CASRSYEKLFF. In DNA, the CDR3 is TGTGCCAGCAGGTCGTATGAAAAACTGTTTTTT.